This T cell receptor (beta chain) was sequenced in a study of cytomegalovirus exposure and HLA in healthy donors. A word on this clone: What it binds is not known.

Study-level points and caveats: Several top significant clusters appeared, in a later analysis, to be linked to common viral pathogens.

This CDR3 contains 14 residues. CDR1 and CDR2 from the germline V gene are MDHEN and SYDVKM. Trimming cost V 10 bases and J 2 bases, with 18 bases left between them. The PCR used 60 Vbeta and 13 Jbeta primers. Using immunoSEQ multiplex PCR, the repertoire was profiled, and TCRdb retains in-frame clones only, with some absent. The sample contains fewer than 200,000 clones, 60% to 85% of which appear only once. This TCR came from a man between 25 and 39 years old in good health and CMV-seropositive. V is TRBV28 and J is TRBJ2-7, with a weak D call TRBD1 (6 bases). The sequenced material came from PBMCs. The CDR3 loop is CATYPTGRAYEQYF. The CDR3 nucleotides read TGTGCCACCTACCCGACAGGTAGGGCCTACGAGCAGTACTTC.